This T cell receptor (beta chain) originates from a study of shared T cell receptors in the human thymus. The CDR3 is 14 amino acids. The germline V gene has CDR1 SGHNT and CDR2 YYREEE (reference sequence). V lost 2 bases to trimming and J lost 4 bases, with 12 bases between them. The table came from immunoSEQ multiplex PCR; TCRdb's copy has only in-frame clones and leaves some out. The sample includes hundreds of thousands of clones, 80% to 90% of them seen just once. This sample also belongs to another study, concerning human thymus T cells.

The receptor was derived from a boy under two years old with a congenital heart defect. The sample consisted of thymocytes. This chain uses TRBV5-4 with TRBJ1-2, with a possible D match to TRBD1 (5 bases). In DNA form, the CDR3 reads TGTGCCAGCAGCTTCCTGGGGGGGTGCTATGGCTACACCTTC. Its protein is CASSFLGGCYGYTF.